One sample yielded the 26 T cell receptor beta chains listed below, sequenced in a study of Graves' ophthalmopathy and Graves' hyperthyroidism (dated by TCRdb to between 2018 and 2020). Sequenced on an Illumina HiSeq 2000. For repertoire sequencing, the TCR beta CDR3 regions were amplified from RNA transcripts. HTBI primers and the Qiagen OneStep RT-PCR kit were used in a first-round RT-PCR, which was followed by a second-round multiplex PCR, size selection and purification. Starting from the raw public reads, TCRdb applied fastp trimming at Q25, assembled clones with MiXCR and retained in-frame beta chains. Every entry covers one CDR3 protein and lists the most common genes and DNA from its rows. This sample gives over a million distinct CDR3 sequences in total; about two fifths of them show up just once. Around 10% of the sample is in the top ten clones. Material: peripheral blood or thyroid tissue (not recorded which). Source of these receptors: an adult man with Graves' hyperthyroidism.

This clonotype was detected only a few times. The CDR3 loop reads CASSSRDRVNSGNTIYF. The DNA for the CDR3 is TGTGCCAGCAGCTCAAGGGACAGGGTCAACTCTGGAAACACCATATATTTT. The chain links TRBV13 to TRBJ1-3; 9 bases agree with TRBD1. Germline assignment: CDR1 PRHDT and CDR2 FYEKMQ (reference sequence). The CDR3 is 17 residues long. Trimming removed 4 bases from V and 0 bases from J; junction bases left unmatched: 7.

This chain joins TRBV11-2 and TRBJ2-7; TRBD1 might be the D (6 bases). The ends were cut back, 8 bases at V and 3 bases at J, with 14 bases in the middle. The CDR3 runs to 13 residues. Germline V gene lookup returns CDR1 SGHAT and CDR2 FQNNGV. The CDR3 DNA follows: TGTGCCAGCTCAGCGTCCAGGGGCTACGAGCAGTACTTC. Its translation: CASSASRGYEQYF.

This clonotype was seen at least ten times. This chain links TRBV20-1 with TRBJ2-5, with D perhaps TRBD2 (6 bases). V lost 1 base and J lost 1, with 13 bases in between. The CDR3 is 15 residues long. Germline V CDR1 and CDR2: DFQATT, SNEGSKA (reference sequence). CDR3 in DNA: TGCAGTGCTAGAGTGGTGGAGCGGGTCCAAGAGACCCAGTACTTC. Residues: CSARVVERVQETQYF.

This clonotype has a count of ten or more. The chain is built from TRBV25-1 and TRBJ2-7; 15 nucleotides match TRBD2. The germline gives CDR1 MGHDK, CDR2 SYGVNS. V shed 3 bases and J 5 bases; nucleotides not matched to a gene: 11. This CDR3 is 18 amino acids long. The CDR3 DNA follows: TGTGCCAGCAGTGACCCCGGGACTAGCGGGAGGCCCCTCAACGAGCAGTACTTC. Translated, it gives CASSDPGTSGRPLNEQYF.

This clonotype was detected many times. This rearrangement joins TRBV5-1 to TRBJ2-7; D is uncertain. Germline-derived CDR1 and CDR2 are SGHRS and YFSETQ. The CDR3 has 14 amino acids. Trimming cost V 4 bases and J 1 base, with 12 bases left between them. CDR3 sequence (DNA): TGCGCCAGCAGCCCAAGAAGTGGGTCCTACGAGCAGTACTTC. This codes for CASSPRSGSYEQYF.

This clonotype was recorded many times. This rearrangement joins TRBV30 to TRBJ2-5; 7 positions agree with TRBD1. CDR1 and CDR2 (germline): GTSNPN, SVGIG (reference sequence). The CDR3 spans 12 residues. J was trimmed by 8 bases and V by 2 bases; bases with no gene match: 5. In DNA form, the CDR3 reads TGTGCCTGGAGTCCTGACAGGGCTACCCAGTACTTC. It encodes CAWSPDRATQYF.

There are a few counts of this clonotype. One junction end disagrees with the germline gene, perhaps due to a read error. The chain links TRBV6-5 to TRBJ2-7; no clear D. The CDR3 sequence is 13 residues long. Germline-derived CDR1 and CDR2 are MNHEY and SVGAGI. CDR3 sequence: CASGYSAAYEQYF. DNA for the CDR3: TGTGCCAGCGGTTACTCGGCAGCCTACGAGCAGTACTTC.

This chain links TRBV7-8 with TRBJ2-7; D is ambiguous. Trimming stripped 7 bases from V and 2 bases from J, with 12 bases between. The CDR3 loop spans 13 amino acids. Germline-derived CDR1 and CDR2 are SGHVS and FQNEAQ. In DNA, the CDR3 is TGTGCCAGCAAGCCACTTACCGCCTACGAGCAGTACTTC. This gives the protein CASKPLTAYEQYF.

This clonotype has only a few counts. The gene calls are TRBV27 and TRBJ2-7; D gene uncertain. Trimming removed 3 bases at V and 6 bases at J, with 6 bases between. The CDR3 has 11 residues. Germline CDR1 is MNHEY and CDR2 is SMNVEV (reference sequence). CDR3 in DNA: TGTGCCAGCAGTTTTGGTGTCGAGCAGTACTTC. The encoded protein is CASSFGVEQYF.

The genes are TRBV10-3 and TRBJ1-5; TRBD1 agrees at 8 bases. CDR3 size: 15 residues. The germline V gene encodes CDR1 ENHRY and CDR2 SYGVKD. The trim removed 2 bases at V and 3 bases at J, leaving 3 bases unmatched. The CDR3 reads CAISEGDRINQPQHF. CDR3 DNA sequence: TGTGCCATCAGTGAGGGGGACAGGATCAATCAGCCCCAGCATTTT.

This clonotype was recorded at least ten times. This chain links TRBV5-1 with TRBJ1-2, with D uncertain. Trimming took off 0 bases at V and 7 bases at J, with 19 bases between the two ends. Per germline, CDR1 SGHRS and CDR2 YFSETQ. The CDR3 loop spans 16 amino acids. CDR3: CASSLAPTAEVGGYTF. CDR3 coding DNA: TGCGCCAGCAGCTTGGCACCGACGGCTGAAGTTGGTGGCTACACCTTC.

The rearrangement links TRBV15 to TRBJ1-6, with 12 bases identical to TRBD1. J gave up 10 bases and V 3 bases, and 7 bases lay outside the gene matches. Germline loops: CDR1 LNHNV, CDR2 YYDKDF (reference sequence). This CDR3 has 16 amino acids. The CDR3 bases are TGTGCCACCAGCAGTGGGGACAGGGGGCTAATGTCACCCCTCCACTTT. This codes for CATSSGDRGLMSPLHF.

This clonotype appeared many times. This chain uses TRBV29-1 with TRBJ2-7; 8 bases are a match to TRBD1. The trim removed 6 bases at V and 2 bases at J, leaving 3 bases unmatched. Germline values: CDR1 SQVTM, CDR2 ANQGSEA. The CDR3 contains 12 residues. This CDR3 is CSVAQGAYEQYF. The CDR3 coding sequence is TGCAGCGTGGCACAGGGGGCCTACGAGCAGTACTTC.

This clonotype was observed a few times. V is TRBV5-4 and J is TRBJ1-6; perhaps TRBD1 as D (6 bases). There are 15 residues in the CDR3. Trimming left V 2 bases short and J 10 bases short, with 16 bases between. CDR1 is SGHNT, CDR2 YYREEE, per germline (reference sequence). CDR3 amino acids: CASSFQGRSLSPLHF. The DNA of the CDR3 is TGTGCCAGCAGCTTTCAGGGGCGAAGTCTCTCACCCCTCCACTTT.

The rearrangement joins TRBV20-1 to TRBJ2-7; the match to TRBD2 covers 7 bases. Germline V CDR1 and CDR2: DFQATT, SNEGSKA (reference sequence). This CDR3 has 15 amino acids. After removal of 0 bases from V and 1 base from J, the junction contained 6 bases not matched to a gene. DNA for the CDR3: TGCAGTGCTAGAGATTGGGCGGGAGAATCCTACGAGCAGTACTTC. It specifies CSARDWAGESYEQYF.

This clonotype was recorded once. The V and J genes are TRBV6-1 and TRBJ2-5; TRBD2 aligns across 14 bases. The trim removed 6 bases at V and 5 bases at J, leaving 5 bases unmatched. This CDR3 comprises 15 residues. Germline values: CDR1 MNHNS, CDR2 SASEGT. The CDR3 sequence is CASRTTSGGAETQYF. DNA for the CDR3: TGTGCCAGCAGAACGACTAGCGGGGGGGCGGAGACCCAGTACTTC.

This chain's CDR3 is CASSPRESGIETQYF. The CDR3 DNA reads as TGCGCCAGCAGCCCCCGGGAATCTGGAATAGAGACCCAGTACTTC. The chain combines TRBV4-3 with TRBJ2-5, with D possibly matching TRBD2 (5 bases). The V end lost 4 bases, the J end lost 4 bases, and 16 bases lay between the germline ends. CDR3 length: 15 amino acids. Germline V gene lookup returns CDR1 LGHNA and CDR2 YSLEER.

This clonotype has ten or more counts. The rearrangement links TRBV4-2 to TRBJ2-2; TRBD1 matches 7 bases. The CDR3 runs 15 residues. Germline-derived CDR1 and CDR2 are LGHNA and YNFKEQ. J was trimmed by 6 bases and V by 3 bases; bases with no gene match: 7. The CDR3 coding sequence is TGTGCCAGCAGCCAGCGCACAGGGGCACCCGGGGAGCTGTTTTTT. Translating it yields CASSQRTGAPGELFF.

The table lists this clonotype with a few counts. This sequence joins TRBV5-5 and TRBJ2-7; D is possibly TRBD1 or TRBD2 (6 bases each). V was shortened by 4 bases and J by 3 bases, with 17 bases between the two germline ends. The CDR3 spans 15 residues. The germline gives CDR1 SGHKS, CDR2 YYEKEE (reference sequence). The DNA for the CDR3 is TGTGCCAGCAGCCGGGTACCGGGGGCCTACTACGAGCAGTACTTC. Encoded protein: CASSRVPGAYYEQYF.

The CDR3 protein is CSVAWGGLRETQYF. The CDR3 nucleotides are TGCAGCGTTGCTTGGGGGGGACTAAGAGAGACCCAGTACTTC. V is TRBV29-1 and J is TRBJ2-5, with 7 bases fitting TRBD2. Germline loops: CDR1 SQVTM, CDR2 ANQGSEA. Trimming at V came to 4 bases and at J to 4 bases, leaving 9 bases not matched to a gene. The CDR3 has 14 amino acids.

This chain links TRBV12-3 or TRBV12-4 with TRBJ1-4; TRBD1 is a possible D gene (6 bases). The CDR3 has 18 amino acids. The V gene lost 3 bases and the J gene lost 0 bases, with 17 bases spanning the gap. In DNA, the CDR3 is TGTGCCAGCAGTTTCGGGGACACCAGGACAGCAACTAATGAAAAACTGTTTTTT. Translating gives CASSFGDTRTATNEKLFF.

This clonotype has a count of ten or more. V gene TRBV15 combines with J gene TRBJ2-7; unclear D gene. The germline V and J ends were trimmed by 0 bases and 6 bases, with 21 bases remaining between them. The CDR3 has 17 amino acids. Germline V gene lookup returns CDR1 LNHNV and CDR2 YYDKDF (reference sequence). DNA for the CDR3: TGTGCCACCAGCAGAGATACGCCGAGTGAGGCTTTCATCGAGCAGTACTTC. It is translated as CATSRDTPSEAFIEQYF.

Many counts were recorded for this clonotype. The chain joins TRBV11-2 to TRBJ2-7, with D unclear. The CDR3 consists of 14 residues. V was shortened by 1 base and J by 2 bases, with 9 bases between the two germline ends. Per the germline V gene, CDR1 is SGHAT and CDR2 is FQNNGV. The CDR3 nucleotides read TGTGCCAGCAGCTTAGGTGCCAAAGCCTACGAGCAGTACTTC. It translates to CASSLGAKAYEQYF. The variable domain in full, with the rest retrieved from reference TRBV11-2 and TRBJ2-7, is EAGVAQSPRYKIIEKRQSVAFWCNPISGHATLYWYQQILGQGPKLLIQFQNNGVVDDSQLPKDRFSAERLKGVDSTLKIQPAKLEDSAVYLCASSLGAKAYEQYFGPGTRLTVT.

The rearrangement links TRBV25-1 to TRBJ2-5; D tentatively fits TRBD1 or TRBD2 (5 bases each). There are 15 residues in the CDR3. V was clipped by 4 bases and J by 1 base, with 13 bases between them. CDR1 is MGHDK and CDR2 is SYGVNS in the germline V gene. The CDR3 reads CASSARDASQETQYF. The DNA for the CDR3 is TGTGCCAGCAGTGCTAGGGACGCAAGCCAAGAGACCCAGTACTTC.

This clonotype was seen ten or more times. This chain joins TRBV10-3 and TRBJ2-7, with TRBD2 matching over 12 bases. The germline gives CDR1 ENHRY, CDR2 SYGVKD. The CDR3 sequence is 16 residues long. The V and J ends lost 3 bases and 2 bases, in that order; junction bases with no gene match: 5. The CDR3 loop reads CAISDLLAGGAYEQYF. CDR3 coding DNA: TGTGCCATCAGTGATTTACTAGCGGGAGGTGCCTACGAGCAGTACTTC.

This clonotype was seen just once. At one end the junction does not follow the germline gene, possibly because of a read error. The rearrangement links TRBV10-3 to TRBJ1-5; TRBD1 matches 7 bases. The CDR3 spans 14 residues. Germline assignment: CDR1 ENHRY and CDR2 SYGVKD. The CDR3 sequence is CSFASTGPYQPQHF. The DNA for the CDR3 is TGCAGCTTTGCCTCGACAGGGCCATATCAGCCCCAGCATTTT.